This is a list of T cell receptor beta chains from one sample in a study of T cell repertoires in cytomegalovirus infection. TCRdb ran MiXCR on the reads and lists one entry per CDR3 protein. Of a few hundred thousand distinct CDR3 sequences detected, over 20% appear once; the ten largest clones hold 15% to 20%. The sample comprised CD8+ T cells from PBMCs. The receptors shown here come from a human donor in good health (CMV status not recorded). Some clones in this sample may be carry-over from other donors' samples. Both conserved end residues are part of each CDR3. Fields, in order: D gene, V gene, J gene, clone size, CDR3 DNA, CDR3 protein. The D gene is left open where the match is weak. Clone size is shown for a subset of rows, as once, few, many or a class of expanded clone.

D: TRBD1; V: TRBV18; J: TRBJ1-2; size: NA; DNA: TGTGCCAGCTCGCAACAGGGGGCAGGCGACTATGGCTACACCTTC; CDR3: CASSQQGAGDYGYTF
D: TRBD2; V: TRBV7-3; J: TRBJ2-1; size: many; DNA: TGTGCCAGCAGCTTAACGGCGGGGGGACTAGCGGGGGGGCACTCCTACAATGAGCAGTTCTTC; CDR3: CASSLTAGGLAGGHSYNEQFF
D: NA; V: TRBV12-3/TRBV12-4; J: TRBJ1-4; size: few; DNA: TGTGCCAGCAGTTTATCTGGAGAAAAACTGTTTTTT; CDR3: CASSLSGEKLFF
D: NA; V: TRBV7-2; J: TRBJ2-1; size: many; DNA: TGTGCCAGCAGTTGGGGTAGCGGAACTTTCTACAATGAGCAGTTCTTC; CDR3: CASSWGSGTFYNEQFF
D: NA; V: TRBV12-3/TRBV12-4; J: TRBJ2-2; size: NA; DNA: TGTGCCAGCAGTTTCGCCGGGGTTCCCCGCGGGGAGCTGTTTTTT; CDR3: CASSFAGVPRGELFF
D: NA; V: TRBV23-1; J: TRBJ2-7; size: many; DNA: TGCGCCAGCAGTCTTCCGGGGACCCAACAATCTGGCGAGCAGTACTTC; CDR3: CASSLPGTQQSGEQYF
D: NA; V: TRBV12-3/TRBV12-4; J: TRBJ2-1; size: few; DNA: TGTGCCAGCAGTAGAGGGGATATGGGCACGAAGAATGAGCAGTTCTTC; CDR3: CASSRGDMGTKNEQFF
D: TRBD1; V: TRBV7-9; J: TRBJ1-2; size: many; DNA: TGTGCCAGCAGCGTTACCGGGACAGGGAATGGCTACACCTTC; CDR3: CASSVTGTGNGYTF
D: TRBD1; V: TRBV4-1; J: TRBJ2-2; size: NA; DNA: TGCGCCAGCAGCCCCCCCGGGACAGGGTCCGGGGAGCTGTTTTTT; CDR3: CASSPPGTGSGELFF
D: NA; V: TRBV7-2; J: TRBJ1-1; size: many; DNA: TGTGCCAGCAGCTTAGACGCAGGTCCGAACACTGAAGCTTTCTTT; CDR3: CASSLDAGPNTEAFF
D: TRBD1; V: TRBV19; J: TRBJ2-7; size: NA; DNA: TGTGCCAGTAGCCCTGCCTGGGACAGGGGATACGAGCAGTACTTC; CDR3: CASSPAWDRGYEQYF
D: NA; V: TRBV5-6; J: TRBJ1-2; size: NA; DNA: TGTGCCAGCAGCCCCCAGATCCCAGGACACCTCGGTGATGGCTACACCTTC; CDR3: CASSPQIPGHLGDGYTF
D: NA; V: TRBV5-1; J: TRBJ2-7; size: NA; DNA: TGCGCCAGCAGTAACCCGGGACTGACCTACGAGCAGTACTTC; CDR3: CASSNPGLTYEQYF
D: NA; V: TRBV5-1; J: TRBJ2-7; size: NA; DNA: TGCGCCAGCAGGACAGACGAGACCTACGAGCAGTACTTC; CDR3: CASRTDETYEQYF
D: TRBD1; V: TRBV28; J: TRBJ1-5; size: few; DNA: TGTGCCAGCAGCCCTACCAACCTAAGACAGGGAGGCAATCAGCCCCAGCATTTT; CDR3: CASSPTNLRQGGNQPQHF
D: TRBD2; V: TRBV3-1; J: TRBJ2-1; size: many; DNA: TGTGCCAGCAGCGCTAGCGGAACATGGCAGTTCTTC; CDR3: CASSASGTWQFF
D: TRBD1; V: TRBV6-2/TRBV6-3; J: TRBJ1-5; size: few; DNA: TGTGCCAGCAGTACCCGGGACAGTCATGATCATCCCCAGCATTTT; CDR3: CASSTRDSHDHPQHF
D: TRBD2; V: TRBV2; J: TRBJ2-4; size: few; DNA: TGTGCCAGCACACTAGCGGGGGGGCCAAACATTCAGTACTTC; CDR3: CASTLAGGPNIQYF
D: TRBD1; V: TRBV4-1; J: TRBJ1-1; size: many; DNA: TGCGCCAGCAGCCAAGACGGGACAGATGGTTTTGAAGCTTTCTTT; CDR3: CASSQDGTDGFEAFF
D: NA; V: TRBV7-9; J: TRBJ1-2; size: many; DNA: TGTGCCAGCAGCTCGTATTACGAATTGGGGGGCGAGTTCACCTTC; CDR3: CASSSYYELGGEFTF
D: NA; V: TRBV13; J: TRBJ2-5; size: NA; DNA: TGTGCCAGCAGCCCCTACGGGATGTGGAAGACCCAGTACTTC; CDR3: CASSPYGMWKTQYF
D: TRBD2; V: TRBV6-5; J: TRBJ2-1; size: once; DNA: TGTGCCAGCAGTTACCCTAAGCGGGGGGGCAGCAATGAGCAGTTCTTC; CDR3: CASSYPKRGGSNEQFF
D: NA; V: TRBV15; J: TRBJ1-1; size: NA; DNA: TGTGCCACCAGCAGAGACTGGAACACTGAAGCTTTCTTT; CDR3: CATSRDWNTEAFF
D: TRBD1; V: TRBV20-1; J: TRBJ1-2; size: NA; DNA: TGCAGTGCATGGACAGGGAACTATGGCTACACCTTC; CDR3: CSAWTGNYGYTF
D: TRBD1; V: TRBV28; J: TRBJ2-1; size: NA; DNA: TGTGCCAGCACCGAGACAGGGGGAAATGAGCAGTTCTTC; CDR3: CASTETGGNEQFF
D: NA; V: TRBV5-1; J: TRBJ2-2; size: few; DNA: TGCGCCCCAGTCCGGTTTTACGCGAACACCGGGGAGCTGTTTTTT; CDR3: CAPVRFYANTGELFF
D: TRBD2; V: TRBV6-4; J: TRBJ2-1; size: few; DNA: TGTGCCAGCAGTGACTCGGCTAGCGGGGTGGATGAGCAGTTCTTC; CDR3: CASSDSASGVDEQFF
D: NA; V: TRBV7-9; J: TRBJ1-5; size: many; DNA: TGTGCCAGCAGCTTTATGTATCAGCCCCAGCATTTT; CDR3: CASSFMYQPQHF
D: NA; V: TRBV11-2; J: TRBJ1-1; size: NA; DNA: TGTGCCAGCAGTCAAGCAGGGCTCGGCGGTGAAGCTTTCTTT; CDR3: CASSQAGLGGEAFF
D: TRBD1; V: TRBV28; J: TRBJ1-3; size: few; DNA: TGTGCCAGCAGTGACAGGGCTGGAAACACCATATATTTT; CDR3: CASSDRAGNTIYF
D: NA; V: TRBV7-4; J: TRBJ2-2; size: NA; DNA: TGTGCCAGCAGCCCAGTCGTAACCGGGGAGCTGTTTTTT; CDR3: CASSPVVTGELFF
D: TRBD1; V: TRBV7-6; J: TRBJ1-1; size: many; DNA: TGTGCCAGCAGCTTAGTGGCGGGACAGCGGGTCGACACTGAAGCTTTCTTT; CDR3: CASSLVAGQRVDTEAFF
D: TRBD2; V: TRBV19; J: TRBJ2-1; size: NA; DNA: TGTGCCAGTTCGTATTCGGGGGGGCGGAATGAGCAGTTCTTC; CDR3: CASSYSGGRNEQFF
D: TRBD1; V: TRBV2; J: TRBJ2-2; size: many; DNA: TGTGCCAGATCAAAACAGGGGGCGAACACCGGGGAGCTGTTTTTT; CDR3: CARSKQGANTGELFF
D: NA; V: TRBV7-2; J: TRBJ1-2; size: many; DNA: TGTGCCAGCAGCTTATATGGCTATGGCTACACCTTC; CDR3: CASSLYGYGYTF
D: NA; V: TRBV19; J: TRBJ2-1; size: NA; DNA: TGTGCCAGTAGGGGGGGCCCCAATGAGCAGTTCTTC; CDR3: CASRGGPNEQFF
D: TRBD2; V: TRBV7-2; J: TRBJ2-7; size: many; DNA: TGTGCCAGCAGCACTCGACTAGCGCGCTCCTACGAGCAGTACTTC; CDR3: CASSTRLARSYEQYF
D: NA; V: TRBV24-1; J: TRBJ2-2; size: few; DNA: TGTGCCACCAGTGATCCTACGCAGGGAGACACCGGGGAGCTGTTTTTT; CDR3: CATSDPTQGDTGELFF
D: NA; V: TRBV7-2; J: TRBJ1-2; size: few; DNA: TGTGCCAGCAGCTTAGTTAGGGATGGCTACACCTTC; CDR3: CASSLVRDGYTF
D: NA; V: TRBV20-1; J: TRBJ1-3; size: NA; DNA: TGCAGTGCTAGAGGGATAGGAAACACCATATATTTT; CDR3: CSARGIGNTIYF
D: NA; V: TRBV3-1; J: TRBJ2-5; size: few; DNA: TGTGCCAGCAGCCAAGGGCTGATGCAAGAGACCCAGTACTTC; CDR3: CASSQGLMQETQYF
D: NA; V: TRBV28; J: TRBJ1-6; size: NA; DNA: TGTGCCAGCAGCCCCTGGCAGTCTGATAATTCACCCCTCCACTTT; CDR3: CASSPWQSDNSPLHF
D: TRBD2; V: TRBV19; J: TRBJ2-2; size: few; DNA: TGTGCCAGTACCCCGGGAGGGTCACCCGGGGAGCTGTTTTTT; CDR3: CASTPGGSPGELFF
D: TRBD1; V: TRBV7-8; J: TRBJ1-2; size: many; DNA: TGTGCCAGCAGCTTGGGACTGGACAGGGGGCATGGCTACACCTTC; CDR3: CASSLGLDRGHGYTF
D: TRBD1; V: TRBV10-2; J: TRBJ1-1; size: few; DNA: TGCGCCAGCCAACAGGGGATGAACACTGAAGCTTTCTTT; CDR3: CASQQGMNTEAFF
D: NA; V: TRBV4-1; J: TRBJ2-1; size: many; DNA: TGCGCCAGCAGCTCTCGAGGCAGGCAGGGTAGATTGGATGAGCAGTTCTTC; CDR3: CASSSRGRQGRLDEQFF
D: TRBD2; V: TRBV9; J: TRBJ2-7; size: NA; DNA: TGTGCCAGCGGGGGACTAGCGTCGGGCGAGCAGTACTTC; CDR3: CASGGLASGEQYF
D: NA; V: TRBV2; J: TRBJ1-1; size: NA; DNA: TGTGCCAGCAGCGCGGGGCCAAGCACTGAAGCTTTCTTT; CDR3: CASSAGPSTEAFF
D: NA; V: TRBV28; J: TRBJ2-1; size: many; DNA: TGTGCCAGCAGTTTGCATTTGCGGGATGAGCAGTTCTTC; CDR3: CASSLHLRDEQFF